Listed below are T cell receptor beta chains from one sample, sequenced in a study of blood T cell repertoires in COVID-19. Using immunoSEQ multiplex PCR, the repertoire was profiled, and TCRdb retains in-frame clones only, with some absent. The profile shows some 70,000 clones, about 82% of them singletons. Material for sequencing was peripheral blood. The receptors derive from a woman aged 55-75 years with acute or convalescent COVID-19. CDR3s include the opening cysteine and the closing phenylalanine or tryptophan. D genes are given only for firm matches. The size of a clone is reported for some rows only, either as once, few or many, or as a class for expanded clones.

>TRBV3-1/TRBV3-2|TRBJ1-2|.|.
CASSPWEEHYGYTF
TGTGCCAGCAGCCCTTGGGAGGAACACTATGGCTACACCTTC
>TRBV5-6|TRBJ1-5|.|.
CASPDPGNQPQHF
TGTGCCTCCCCCGACCCGGGGAATCAGCCCCAGCATTTT
>TRBV28|TRBJ1-2|.|.
CASSYEAGANYGYTF
TGTGCCAGCAGTTACGAGGCCGGAGCTAACTATGGCTACACCTTC
>TRBV7-3|TRBJ2-2|.|.
CASSKDGVAGELFF
TGTGCCAGCAGCAAGGACGGGGTCGCCGGGGAGCTGTTTTTT
>TRBV2|TRBJ2-5|.|TRBD2
CASPGGEGLRETQYF
TGTGCCAGCCCGGGGGGGGAGGGGCTGCGGGAGACCCAGTACTTC
>TRBV2|TRBJ1-1|.|.
CASNPRRGQGAFF
TGTGCCAGCAATCCCAGAAGGGGTCAAGGAGCTTTCTTT
>TRBV7-3|TRBJ1-1|few|.
CASSLSDTLGTEAFF
TGTGCCAGCAGCCTAAGTGACACTCTCGGCACTGAAGCTTTCTTT
>TRBV6-5|TRBJ2-1|.|TRBD2
CASRAGRHNYNEQFF
TGTGCCAGCCGGGCCGGGAGGCATAACTACAATGAGCAGTTCTTC
>TRBV5-1|TRBJ1-6|.|TRBD1
CASSFSRGVNNSPLHF
TGCGCCAGCAGCTTCTCCAGGGGGGTGAATAATTCACCCCTCCACTTT
>TRBV9|TRBJ1-6|few|TRBD1
CASSYGGRGPNSPLHF
TGTGCCAGCAGCTACGGTGGCAGGGGGCCTAATTCACCCCTCCACTTT
>TRBV7-2|TRBJ1-2|.|TRBD1
CASSWTGNYGYTF
TGTGCCAGCAGCTGGACAGGGAACTATGGCTACACCTTC
>TRBV5-1|TRBJ1-4|.|.
CASSGRGLGSPGNDEKLFF
TGCGCCAGCAGCGGTCGAGGTTTAGGTAGCCCAGGGAATGATGAAAAACTGTTTTTT
>TRBV28|TRBJ1-1|.|TRBD1
CASSLGTGRGAFF
TGTGCCAGCAGTTTGGGGACAGGGAGAGGCGCTTTCTTT
>TRBV14|TRBJ2-3|.|TRBD1
CASSHWDRGTTTDTQYF
TGTGCCAGCAGCCATTGGGACAGGGGAACCACCACAGATACGCAGTATTTT
>TRBV6-1|TRBJ2-6|.|.
CASSGQRQAGANVLTF
TGTGCCAGCAGTGGGCAACGACAGGCTGGGGCCAACGTCCTGACTTTC
>TRBV6-4|TRBJ2-1|.|TRBD2
CASSPSGGRGEQFF
TGTGCCAGCAGTCCCAGCGGGGGTCGGGGTGAGCAGTTCTTC
>TRBV7-2|TRBJ2-3|.|TRBD2
CASSRTSGGLDTQYF
TGTGCCAGCAGCCGCACTAGCGGGGGTTTAGATACGCAGTATTTT
>TRBV10-3|TRBJ2-1|.|.
CAISESSNEQFF
TGTGCCATCAGTGAGTCCAGCAATGAGCAGTTCTTC
>TRBV7-2|TRBJ2-3|.|TRBD2
CASSLGGAGGADTQYF
TGTGCCAGCAGCTTAGGAGGAGCGGGGGGTGCCGATACGCAGTATTTT
>TRBV5-1|TRBJ1-5|medium-sized|.
CASSIGEGGNQPQHF
TGCGCCAGCAGCATTGGTGAGGGTGGCAATCAGCCCCAGCATTTT
>TRBV28|TRBJ2-6|few|.
CASKQSGANVLTF
TGTGCCAGCAAACAATCTGGGGCCAACGTCCTGACTTTC
>TRBV30|TRBJ2-5|.|TRBD1
CAWSALSGTGGLETQYF
TGTGCCTGGAGTGCGCTTTCCGGGACAGGGGGCTTGGAGACCCAGTACTTC
>TRBV7-3|TRBJ2-1|once|TRBD2
CASSLWRQIAGTSGRKYNEQFF
TGTGCCAGCAGCTTGTGGAGACAGATCGCCGGGACTAGCGGGAGAAAGTACAATGAGCAGTTCTTC
>TRBV10-2|TRBJ1-1|.|.
CASSDLFPGMRINTEAFF
TGCGCCAGCAGTGATTTGTTTCCAGGGATGAGGATTAACACTGAAGCTTTCTTT
>TRBV12-3/TRBV12-4|TRBJ1-4|.|.
CASSFAGEKLFF
TGTGCCAGCAGTTTTGCGGGGGAAAAACTGTTTTTT
>TRBV6-6|TRBJ2-7|.|.
CASSSLSGGYEQYF
TGTGCCAGCAGTAGCTTGTCCGGGGGCTACGAGCAGTACTTC
>TRBV5-8|TRBJ1-5|.|TRBD1
CASSLGSVTGQGAPQHF
TGTGCCAGCAGCTTGGGGTCTGTGACGGGACAGGGGGCTCCCCAGCATTTT
>TRBV6-5|TRBJ1-1|few|.
CASSYGGVNTEAFF
TGTGCCAGCAGTTACGGGGGGGTGAACACTGAAGCTTTCTTT
>TRBV28|TRBJ2-7|.|TRBD1
CASRGAGTGAYEQYF
TGTGCCAGCAGGGGGGCCGGGACAGGGGCGTACGAGCAGTACTTC
>TRBV18|TRBJ1-4|.|.
CASSQTTTNEKLFF
TGTGCCAGCTCTCAGACAACAACTAATGAAAAACTGTTTTTT
>TRBV7-2|TRBJ2-5|.|TRBD1
CASSLGRGQETQYF
TGTGCCAGCAGCTTAGGCAGGGGGCAAGAGACCCAGTACTTC
>TRBV30|TRBJ1-2|.|.
CAWSVSGFPYYGYTF
TGTGCCTGGAGTGTCTCAGGGTTTCCCTACTATGGCTACACCTTC
>TRBV29-1|TRBJ2-7|few|TRBD2
CSASSGSTPEQYF
TGCAGCGCTAGTAGCGGGTCCACCCCCGAGCAGTACTTC
>TRBV19|TRBJ1-1|.|.
CASSIGTVNTEAFF
TGTGCCAGTAGTATAGGGACAGTGAACACTGAAGCTTTCTTT
>TRBV2|TRBJ1-2|.|.
CASSAQGLNYGYTF
TGTGCCAGCAGTGCTCAGGGGTTGAACTATGGCTACACCTTC
>TRBV11-3|TRBJ2-3|.|.
CASSLGGNTDTQYF
TGTGCCAGCAGCTTAGGCGGGAACACAGATACGCAGTATTTT
>TRBV19|TRBJ2-3|few|TRBD1
CASSINQGADTQYF
TGTGCCAGTAGCATTAATCAGGGGGCAGATACGCAGTATTTT
>TRBV28|TRBJ1-3|.|TRBD1
CASSFDRAGNTIYF
TGTGCCAGCAGTTTCGACAGGGCTGGAAACACCATATATTTT
>TRBV4-1|TRBJ1-2|.|.
CASSRQTGDFYGYTF
TGCGCCAGCAGCCGCCAGACAGGTGACTTCTATGGCTACACCTTC
>TRBV4-2|TRBJ2-5|.|TRBD2
CASSQIAGGGETQYF
TGTGCCAGCAGCCAAATAGCGGGGGGAGGAGAGACCCAGTACTTC
>TRBV27|TRBJ1-5|.|.
CASSKQAGGNQPQHF
TGTGCCAGCAGTAAACAGGCGGGGGGCAATCAGCCCCAGCATTTT
>TRBV2|TRBJ2-2|.|.
CASRELRNTGELFF
TGTGCCAGCAGGGAGCTCAGGAACACCGGGGAGCTGTTTTTT
>TRBV7-9|TRBJ1-3|.|TRBD1
CASSPTGTGNTIYF
TGTGCCAGCAGCCCGACAGGGACAGGAAACACCATATATTTT
>TRBV4-1|TRBJ1-5|.|.
CASSQDNRLGPQHF
TGCGCCAGCAGCCAAGATAACAGGCTAGGGCCCCAGCATTTT
>TRBV5-6|TRBJ1-5|.|.
CASSSQGYSNQPQHF
TGTGCCAGCAGCTCCCAGGGGTATAGCAATCAGCCCCAGCATTTT
>TRBV12-2|TRBJ1-2|.|.
CASRRPQGSNYGYTF
TGTGCAAGTCGCCGACCACAGGGTTCCAACTATGGCTACACCTTC
>TRBV29-1|TRBJ1-4|.|.
CSVGRPNEKLFF
TGCAGCGTTGGCAGGCCTAATGAAAAACTGTTTTTT
>TRBV30|TRBJ2-3|.|TRBD2
CAWSHPGTSGGVQYF
TGTGCCTGGAGCCATCCCGGGACTAGCGGGGGGGTTCAGTATTTT
>TRBV6-5|TRBJ1-2|.|TRBD1
CASSYSGQGDGYTF
TGTGCCAGCAGTTACTCCGGACAGGGAGATGGCTACACCTTC
>TRBV28|TRBJ2-2|.|TRBD1
CASRQPRQGGTGELFF
TGTGCCAGCAGACAACCCCGACAGGGGGGTACCGGGGAGCTGTTTTTT